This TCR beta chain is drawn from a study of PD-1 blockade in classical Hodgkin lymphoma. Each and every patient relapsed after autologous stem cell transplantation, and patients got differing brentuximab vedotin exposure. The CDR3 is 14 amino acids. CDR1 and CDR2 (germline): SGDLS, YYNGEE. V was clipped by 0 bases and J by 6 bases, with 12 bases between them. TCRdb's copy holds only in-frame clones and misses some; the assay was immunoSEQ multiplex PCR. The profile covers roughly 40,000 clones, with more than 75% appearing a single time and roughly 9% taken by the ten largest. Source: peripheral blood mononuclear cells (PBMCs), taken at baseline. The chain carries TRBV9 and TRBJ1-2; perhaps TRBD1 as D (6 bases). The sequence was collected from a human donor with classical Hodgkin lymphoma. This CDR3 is CASSVGAQGHGYTF. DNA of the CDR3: TGTGCCAGCAGCGTAGGCGCACAGGGACATGGCTACACCTTC.